In this sample, the clone carrying this TCR beta chain turned up once. The table came from immunoSEQ multiplex PCR; TCRdb's copy has only in-frame clones and leaves some out. The sample lists some 100,000 clones; roughly nine tenths were seen once. These data originate in a study of siplizumab effects on memory and regulatory T cells. Between the trimmed V and J ends, which lost 2 bases and 0 bases, there was a span of 13 bases. Germline V CDR1 and CDR2: KGHSH, LQKENI. The CDR3 consists of 17 residues. The sequence was obtained from a human donor in good health. The chain couples TRBV18 to TRBJ1-4, with D unresolved. Sequencing input: Tregs sorted from blood. This CDR3 reads CASSPFLARATNEKLFF. CDR3 in DNA: TGTGCCAGCTCACCATTCTTAGCTCGGGCAACTAATGAAAAACTGTTTTTT.